This note documents a single TCR beta chain sequence. It lacks a known antigen. No much larger clonotype is one base removed from it; base qualities were not supplied. The library was produced with the immunoSEQ multiplex PCR assay. A mixture of 60 forward primers for TCR Vbeta segments and 13 reverse primers for TCR Jbeta segments was used in the multiplex PCR. The CDR3 region of rearranged TCR beta genes was amplified from genomic DNA with a multiplex PCR assay. The amplified TCR beta libraries were sequenced on the Illumina HiSeq System as 87-base-pair reads. The original methods were these. In a later analysis, roughly 80 million unique TCR beta chains were counted across the 650 to 700 repertoires, and roughly 11 million of these chains were shared by at least two donors. Raw reads were error-corrected and collapsed into unique sequences by a nearest-neighbor algorithm in which closely related sequences were merged to remove PCR and sequencing errors. Alignment of CDR3 sequences to IMGT reference sequences was used to assign V, D and J gene segments. For a sequence to be retained, a match of at least six nucleotides was required to both a V gene segment and a J gene segment. Rearrangements were called productive when the CDR3 lacked stop codons and stayed in frame with V and J; all others were non-productive. CDR3 was defined by IMGT convention, running from the second conserved V-encoded cysteine to the conserved J-encoded phenylalanine. In an earlier analysis of 500 to 650 of the donors, sequences lacking an unambiguous match to a single V gene segment were excluded. In an earlier analysis of a few hundred of the donors, V segments were called functional above 56.7% productive rearrangements and were called segregating when the between-donor standard deviation exceeded 5%. A statistical classification framework was developed to diagnose cytomegalovirus status using the catalog of TCR beta chain sequences. V and J gene assignment, in a later analysis, came from comparing TCR nucleotide sequences with IMGT/GENE-DB human TR gene sequences. In a later analysis, CDR3 sequences and most-parsimonious VDJ recombination scenarios were assigned using the TCRdist pipeline. In a later analysis, every TCR beta chain was defined by the combination of its CDR3 amino acid sequence and its V-gene family, and reads without a unique V-gene family were dropped. To address suspected cross-contamination and a sequencing artifact, a later analysis removed a few hundred highly shared, low-generation-probability nucleotide sequences. In a later analysis, a clonal expansion index was calculated for each public chain from normalized within-repertoire ranks of inferred template counts. A later analysis computed generation probabilities with a VDJ recombination model fitted to out-of-frame rearrangements, and checked the results against IGoR. In a later analysis, TCR-TCR, TCR-HLA and TCR-CMV co-occurrence was scored with hypergeometric tests, and a repertoire-size bias correction was applied to TCR pairs. To estimate false discovery rates, a later analysis permuted the HLA or CMV assignments 20 times. A later analysis grouped co-occurring TCRs with DBSCAN, adding TCRdist sequence similarity when clustering within HLA-allele-positive subsets. For co-occurrence clustering, repertoires with fewer than 30,000 or more than 120,000 public chains were excluded, along with five or six repertoires with anomalous nucleotide sharing. TCRdb holds this immuneACCESS table with in-frame rearrangements only. Some clones are missing; in checked studies, unresolved V genes explain under half, and the rest has no known cause. V and J calls and clone size follow that table, whereas D and trimming were derived from the DNA. The sample table shows about 160,000 clones, and 81% are seen once. The ten largest clones add up to roughly 13% of the sample.

The sample belongs to a study of cytomegalovirus exposure and HLA in healthy donors (TCRdb year 2017). For context, the study as a whole: In an earlier analysis of some 550 of the donors, about 260 Gb of sequence data and 95 million to 130 million unique TCR beta sequences from 150 million to 200 million T cells were reported. Both class I and class II loci were covered by HLA typing, at four-digit resolution. A later analysis re-examined previously published TCR beta repertoires from about 700 donors and added high-resolution HLA genotyping to investigate patterns of TCR occurrence. In addition to the first cohort of 650 to 800 subjects, a separate validation cohort of 120 different subjects was used. Among the roughly 410 genotyped donors, about 85% belonged to the genetic ancestry cluster associated with self-reported Caucasian donors. Every discovery cohort repertoire had been produced on one sequencing platform. About 280 gigabases of sequencing data and 70 million to 95 million unique TCR sequences made up an early release that covered nearly 650 HLA-typed donors. The T cell repertoires of some 670 subjects were profiled by immunosequencing and related to cytomegalovirus serostatus. An earlier analysis of 587 of the donors applied high-throughput TCR beta sequencing to assess whether each TCR beta V gene segment acted as functional or pseudogenic. The study aimed to test whether cataloging public T cell receptors could reveal signatures of past pathogen exposure. A later genetic analysis took genome-wide SNP genotypes for about 55% of the roughly 670 donors and used that subset as a discovery cohort. Donor age, sex, ethnicity and CMV serostatus were compiled alongside the repertoire data. In the later analysis, no new phenotypic data were used to find candidate immune exposures; instead, reliance was placed on TCR beta sequences and their occurrence across donors. Because of strong linkage in the cohort, roughly five DR-DQ haplotypes were treated as single units for association and clustering. Among some 400 genotyped donors of the cohort, an average of around 250,000 unique TCR beta nucleotide sequences was sequenced per donor, of which roughly 18% were non-productive. Typing coverage differed by locus: A, B, C, DRB1 and DQB1 were typed in about 620-640 donors, DQA1 in 500 to 550, DPA1 in around 600, and DPB1 in approximately 450. The study combined high-throughput TCR immunosequencing, statistical association of individual TCRs with disease status, and machine learning to predict cytomegalovirus infection status. What the study reported, not specific to this receptor: A later analysis reported that several top co-occurrence clusters appeared linked to parvovirus B19, influenza, CMV and Epstein-Barr virus. Linkage disequilibrium might explain the correlated functional status among segregating V segments, but an unknown experimental factor could not be ruled out. Specific HLA alleles were associated with 15,000 to 20,000 TCR beta sequences at a false discovery rate of 0.05 in a later analysis. A later genetic analysis associated a missense DCLRE1C variant with V-gene and J-gene trimming of TCR beta chains, and an independent cohort replicated the association. In a later analysis, most CMV-associated TCR beta chains were found to appear HLA-restricted, with HLA associations seemingly driven largely by CMV exposure. Because the 87-base-pair reads could not distinguish some IMGT-functional V segments, including TRBV6-2 and TRBV6-3, those segments were excluded. The sequencing pipeline was judged likely to have produced a cluster of highly shared sequence variants as a technical artifact. According to the authors, the approach could potentially be generalized to other disease states and immunological phenotypes. Strong co-occurrence of HLA alleles, especially DR and DQ, made assigning TCR associations to individual alleles difficult. A further reported finding was that TCR beta sequences accurately predicted the HLA-A and HLA-B alleles for most subjects in the first cohort. A later analysis found that HLA-associated TCR beta chains were more clonally expanded and had lower generation probabilities than equally common non-associated chains. Broadly in line with IMGT annotations, most TCR beta V segments showed up in productive rearrangements about 87% or about 30% of the time in an earlier analysis of 450 to 750 of the donors. The presence/absence analyses assumed that sequencing depth was roughly uniform across donors, and that assumption may not be true. A later genetic analysis reported fewer N-insertions in productive TCRs among donors in an Asian-associated ancestry cluster than the roughly 620-donor mean. In the study, around 150 TCR beta chains were listed as associated with cytomegalovirus. The classifier was reported to diagnose cytomegalovirus status with high specificity and sensitivity in both the original cohort and the validation cohort. The cohort was sequenced for TCR beta chains only, and without alpha or paired-chain data the features that could be detected were limited. Across donors, most TCR sequences were observed very rarely, whereas some public TCRs were present in many individuals. Because HLA typing was missing for some donors at each locus, association tests included only the typed subset. The only immune exposure information available for the cohort was CMV serostatus. About 17 rarely observed V segments, including chromosome 9 orphons, were excluded from the earlier analysis of several hundred of the donors because counts were too low. In vitro tests confirmed that a few of the cytomegalovirus-associated TCR beta chains recognize cytomegalovirus antigens. A later analysis found that TCR association rates varied across HLA loci, with DRB1 alleles showing the most associated TCRs and HLA-C alleles the fewest.

The CDR3 sequence holds 15 residues, the cysteine and phenylalanine included. Just CDR3 DNA is preserved here, 45 bases in frame from base 1. Between the V and J ends, shortened by 5 bases and 0 bases respectively, the junction contains 12 bases. Sequences MNHEY (CDR1) and SMNVEV (CDR2) are obtained from the germline V gene (reference sequence). The cohort was made up of about 610 healthy bone marrow donors. At the time of sampling, all cohort members were nominally healthy, though unrecorded immune exposures were likely present. The donor tested CMV seronegative and was one of the 352 seronegative cohort members. A peripheral blood sample was collected from each donor, and TCR beta sequencing was performed on peripheral blood mononuclear cells. The Qiagen DNeasy Blood Extraction Kit was used to extract genomic DNA from the blood cell samples.

Rearrangement joined TRBV27 to TRBJ2-3, with the identity of the D gene unclear. This sequence originates from a woman aged 45-65 years in good health and CMV-seronegative. Sequenced input: PBMCs. The nucleotide sequence is given as TGTGCCAGCAGTGAGTCCTACCCTAGCACAGATACGCAGTATTTT. Its protein product is CASSESYPSTDTQYF.